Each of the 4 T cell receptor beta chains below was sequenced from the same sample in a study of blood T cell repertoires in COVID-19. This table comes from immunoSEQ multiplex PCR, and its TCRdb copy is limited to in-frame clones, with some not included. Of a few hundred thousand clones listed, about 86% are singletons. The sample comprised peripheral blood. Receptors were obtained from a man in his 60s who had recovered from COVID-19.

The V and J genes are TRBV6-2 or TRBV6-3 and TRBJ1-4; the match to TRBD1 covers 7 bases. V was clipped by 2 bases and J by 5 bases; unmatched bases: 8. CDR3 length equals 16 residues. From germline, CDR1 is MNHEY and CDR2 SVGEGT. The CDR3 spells CASSYTRGQLNEKLFF. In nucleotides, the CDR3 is TGTGCCAGCAGTTACACCCGGGGACAGCTGAATGAAAAACTGTTTTTT.

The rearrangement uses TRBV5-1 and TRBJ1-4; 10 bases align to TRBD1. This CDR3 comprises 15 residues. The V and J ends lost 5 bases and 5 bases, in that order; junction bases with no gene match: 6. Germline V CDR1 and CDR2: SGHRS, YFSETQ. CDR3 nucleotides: TGCGCCAGCAGACCGGGACAGGGGAACAATGAAAAACTGTTTTTT. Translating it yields CASRPGQGNNEKLFF.

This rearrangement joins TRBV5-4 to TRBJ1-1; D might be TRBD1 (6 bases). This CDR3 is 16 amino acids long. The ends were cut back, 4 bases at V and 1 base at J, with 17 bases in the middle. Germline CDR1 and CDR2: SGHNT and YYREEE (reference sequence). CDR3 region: CASSNTGTGGNTEAFF. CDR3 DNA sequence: TGTGCCAGCAGCAATACAGGGACGGGCGGGAACACTGAAGCTTTCTTT.

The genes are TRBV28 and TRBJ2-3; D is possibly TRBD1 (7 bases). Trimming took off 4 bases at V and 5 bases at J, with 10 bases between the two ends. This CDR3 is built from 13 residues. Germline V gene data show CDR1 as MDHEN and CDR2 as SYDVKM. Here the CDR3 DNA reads TGTGCCAGCAGTTCTCAGGGGGGAGATACGCAGTATTTT. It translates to CASSSQGGDTQYF.